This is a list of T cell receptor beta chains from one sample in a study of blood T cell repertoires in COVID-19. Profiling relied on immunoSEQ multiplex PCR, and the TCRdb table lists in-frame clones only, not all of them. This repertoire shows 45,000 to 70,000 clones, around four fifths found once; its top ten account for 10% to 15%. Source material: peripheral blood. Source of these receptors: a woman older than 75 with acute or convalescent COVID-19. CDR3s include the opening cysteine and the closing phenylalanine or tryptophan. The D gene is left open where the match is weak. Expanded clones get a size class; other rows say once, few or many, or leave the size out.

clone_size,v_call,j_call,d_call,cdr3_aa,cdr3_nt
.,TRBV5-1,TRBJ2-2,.,CASGMGRANTGELFF,TGCGCCAGCGGCATGGGAAGAGCGAACACCGGGGAGCTGTTTTTT
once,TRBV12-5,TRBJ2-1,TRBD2,CASGLGLAGGNEQFF,TGTGCTAGTGGTTTGGGTCTAGCGGGGGGCAATGAGCAGTTCTTC
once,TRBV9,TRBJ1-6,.,CASSAGPGSYNSPLHF,TGTGCCAGCAGCGCTGGCCCGGGGTCCTATAATTCACCCCTCCACTTT
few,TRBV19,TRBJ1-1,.,CASSPNWGGAINTEAFF,TGTGCCAGTAGCCCAAACTGGGGCGGGGCGATAAACACTGAAGCTTTCTTT
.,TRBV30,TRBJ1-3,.,CAWSPTRGRTIYF,TGTGCCTGGAGCCCGACCAGGGGACGGACCATATATTTT
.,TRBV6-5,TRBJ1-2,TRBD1,CASRGYRGHGYTF,TGTGCCAGCAGGGGATACAGGGGGCATGGCTACACCTTC
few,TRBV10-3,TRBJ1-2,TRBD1,CAISESRQGGLYGYTF,TGTGCCATCAGTGAGAGTCGACAGGGGGGACTCTATGGCTACACCTTC
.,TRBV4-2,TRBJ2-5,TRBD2,CASSQVGLAGGSETQYF,TGTGCCAGCAGCCAAGTCGGGCTAGCGGGGGGCTCTGAGACCCAGTACTTC
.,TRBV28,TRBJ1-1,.,CASTGGRRNTEAFF,TGTGCCAGCACCGGAGGCAGGCGGAACACTGAAGCTTTCTTT
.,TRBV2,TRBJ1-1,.,CASSEFRDVEAFF,TGTGCCAGCAGTGAATTTCGGGATGTTGAAGCTTTCTTT
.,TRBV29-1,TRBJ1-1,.,CSVLSREAFF,TGCAGCGTTTTAAGCAGGGAAGCTTTCTTT
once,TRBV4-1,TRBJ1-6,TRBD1,CASSRDRDSPLHF,TGCGCCAGCAGCCGGGACAGGGACTCACCCCTCCACTTT
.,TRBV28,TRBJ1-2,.,CASSRSGTYTPYGYTF,TGTGCCAGCAGCCGCTCCGGGACATATACCCCGTATGGCTACACCTTC
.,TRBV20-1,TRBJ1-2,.,CSASQGHGYTF,TGCAGTGCCAGCCAGGGGCATGGCTACACCTTC
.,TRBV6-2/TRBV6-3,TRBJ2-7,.,CASSPSLALRGGADEQYF,TGTGCCAGCAGTCCCTCCTTGGCACTTAGGGGGGGGGCCGACGAGCAGTACTTC
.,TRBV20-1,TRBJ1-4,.,CSASPGNEKLFF,TGCAGTGCTAGTCCCGGGAATGAAAAACTGTTTTTT
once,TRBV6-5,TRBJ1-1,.,CASRSVIKTEAFF,TGTGCCAGCAGATCAGTTATTAAGACTGAAGCTTTCTTT
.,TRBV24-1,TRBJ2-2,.,CATSAASNTGELFF,TGTGCCACCAGCGCGGCCTCGAACACCGGGGAGCTGTTTTTT
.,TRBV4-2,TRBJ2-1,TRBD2,CATGLAGNQKSNDVQFF,TGTGCCACGGGACTAGCGGGGAACCAAAAGAGCAATGACGTGCAGTTCTTC
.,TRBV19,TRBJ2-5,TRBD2,CASSIVGGQETQYF,TGTGCCAGTAGTATAGTGGGGGGGCAAGAGACCCAGTACTTC
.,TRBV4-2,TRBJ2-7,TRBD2,CASSQSTSGAYEQYF,TGTGCCAGCAGCCAAAGTACTAGCGGTGCCTACGAGCAGTACTTC
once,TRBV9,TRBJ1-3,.,CASSVGSGSYSGNTIYF,TGTGCCAGCAGCGTAGGGAGCGGCAGCTACTCTGGAAACACCATATATTTT
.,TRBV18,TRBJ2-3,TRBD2,CASSLIAGGPTDTQYF,TGTGCCAGCTCACTCATAGCGGGGGGCCCCACAGATACGCAGTATTTT
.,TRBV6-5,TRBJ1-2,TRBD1,CASTGTVYGYTF,TGTGCCAGCACTGGGACAGTCTATGGCTACACCTTC
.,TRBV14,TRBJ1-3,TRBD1,CASSRDRGFSGDTIYF,TGTGCCAGCAGCCGCGACAGGGGTTTCTCTGGAGACACCATATATTTT
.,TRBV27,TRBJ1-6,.,CASSLSPTGKVSPLHF,TGTGCCAGCAGTTTATCCCCGACAGGAAAGGTTTCACCCCTCCACTTT
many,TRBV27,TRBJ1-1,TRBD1,CASTSFWDRNRGTEAFF,TGTGCCAGCACCTCGTTTTGGGACAGAAACCGCGGCACTGAAGCTTTCTTT
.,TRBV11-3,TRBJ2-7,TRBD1,CASSLGGDRAHEQYF,TGTGCCAGCAGCTTAGGAGGGGACAGGGCCCACGAGCAGTACTTC
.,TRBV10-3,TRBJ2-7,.,CAISESRAQYF,TGTGCCATCAGTGAGTCGAGGGCGCAGTACTTC
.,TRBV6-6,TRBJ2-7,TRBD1,CASSTGGRVVEQYF,TGTGCCAGCAGCACAGGGGGCCGGGTTGTCGAGCAGTACTTC
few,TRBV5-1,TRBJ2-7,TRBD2,CASRHPGLAAYEQYF,TGCGCCAGCAGGCATCCGGGACTAGCGGCCTACGAGCAGTACTTC
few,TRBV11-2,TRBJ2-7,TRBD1,CASSLTGAGEQYF,TGTGCCAGCAGCTTAACAGGGGCTGGCGAGCAGTACTTC
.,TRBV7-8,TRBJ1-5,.,CASSLGLERPNQPQHF,TGTGCCAGCAGCTTGGGACTTGAAAGACCCAATCAGCCCCAGCATTTT
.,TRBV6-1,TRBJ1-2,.,CASSELAVSYGYTF,TGTGCCAGCAGTGAATTAGCAGTTAGCTATGGCTACACCTTC
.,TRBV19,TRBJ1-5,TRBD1,CASTDRGAQPQHF,TGTGCCAGTACAGACAGGGGAGCCCAGCCCCAGCATTTT
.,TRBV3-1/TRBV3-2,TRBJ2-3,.,CASSLSVRAGTQYF,TGTGCCAGCAGCCTTAGCGTGAGGGCTGGTACGCAGTATTTT
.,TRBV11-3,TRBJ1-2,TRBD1,CASSFYKGAINYGYTF,TGTGCCAGCAGCTTCTATAAGGGGGCAATAAACTATGGCTACACCTTC
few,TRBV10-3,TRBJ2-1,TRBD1,CAISAGTGVGEQFF,TGTGCCATCAGTGCAGGGACAGGGGTTGGTGAGCAGTTCTTC
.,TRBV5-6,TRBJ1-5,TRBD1,CASSLNDRGNQPQHF,TGTGCCAGCAGCTTGAACGACAGGGGGAATCAGCCCCAGCATTTT
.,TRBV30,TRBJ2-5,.,CAWTPSGQRGGTQYF,TGTGCCTGGACCCCATCGGGGCAGCGAGGGGGAACCCAGTACTTC
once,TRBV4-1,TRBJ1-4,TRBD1,CASSQGTGDEKLFF,TGCGCCAGCAGCCAAGGGACAGGGGATGAAAAACTGTTTTTT
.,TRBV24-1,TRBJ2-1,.,CATSDATGFEQFF,TGTGCCACCAGTGACGCGACTGGCTTTGAGCAGTTCTTC
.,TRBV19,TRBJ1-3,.,CASSRENSGNTIYF,TGTGCCAGTAGTCGGGAAAACTCTGGAAACACCATATATTTT
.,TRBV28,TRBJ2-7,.,CASSLVGYEQYF,TGTGCCAGCAGTTTAGTCGGGTACGAGCAGTACTTC
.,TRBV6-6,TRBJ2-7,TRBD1,CASSGQGRGPYEQYF,TGTGCCAGCAGCGGACAGGGCAGGGGGCCGTACGAGCAGTACTTC
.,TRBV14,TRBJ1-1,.,CASSQVNRMNTEAFF,TGTGCCAGCAGCCAAGTTAACAGGATGAACACTGAAGCTTTCTTT
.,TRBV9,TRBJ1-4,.,CASSLNGNEKLFF,TGTGCCAGCAGCTTAAACGGGAATGAAAAACTGTTTTTT